This TCR beta chain emerged from a study of shared clonotypes between healthy human individuals. Deep level was the assay's run setting. Assay used: immunoSEQ multiplex PCR; TCRdb lists only in-frame clones, some missing. The data show about 490,000 clones, approximately 80% seen once. CDR1 and CDR2 (germline): SGHTA, FQGNSA. The length of the CDR3 is 13 residues. The V and J ends lost 7 bases and 6 bases, in that order; junction bases with no gene match: 7. V usage is TRBV7-2 and J usage is TRBJ2-5, with 8 bases lining up with TRBD1. The source is a woman aged 40 to 49 in good health. Some clones in this sample may be carry-over from other donors' samples. Sequenced sample: PBMCs. Written as DNA, the CDR3 is TGTGCCAGCAACGGACAGGGATTTAAGACCCAGTACTTC. Translated: CASNGQGFKTQYF.